This T cell receptor (beta chain) was recovered during a study of OX40 agonist ivuxolimab in advanced cancers. The overall study: An agonistic anti-OX40 (CD134) antibody, ivuxolimab, was used to treat the patients. Mean age around 64 years, range 23 to 79; 82.7% male. Notes on the study in general: Among the lowest peripheral clonal expansion occurred in 0.1-3.0 mg/kg partial responders. Among T cells, CD8+ cells averaged more expanded clones than CD4+ cells.

For this clone: Antigen specificity is unknown.

Repertoires were generated with immunoSEQ multiplex PCR, while TCRdb's copy carries only in-frame clones and drops some. Of 65,000 to 90,000 clones listed, around 90% were seen once; the top ten hold around 0.51%. The germline CDR1 and CDR2 sequences are SEHNR and FQNEAQ (reference sequence). The length of the CDR3 is 14 residues. V lost 1 base and J 2 bases, leaving 8 bases between the germline ends. The source was CD4+ or CD8+ T cells sorted from blood, collected in a trial of the OX40 agonist ivuxolimab. The receptor's source is an adult with an advanced solid tumor such as melanoma, head and neck, liver or kidney cancer. The chain links TRBV7-9 to TRBJ1-2; D is unresolved. The CDR3 nucleotides read TGTGCCAGCAGCTTAGGACCGCGAAACTATGGCTACACCTTC. This encodes CASSLGPRNYGYTF.